This entry describes one TCR beta chain. The data were obtained in a study of T cell responses to AZD1222 COVID-19 vaccine. Germline V gives CDR1 SGHDT, CDR2 YYEEEE. Trimming at V came to 2 bases and at J to 2 bases, leaving 4 bases not matched to a gene. This CDR3 is built from 15 residues. Method: immunoSEQ multiplex PCR; TCRdb's copy keeps in-frame clones and lacks some. The sample lists 90,000 to 120,000 clones; around 87% were seen once. The gene calls are TRBV5-6 and TRBJ2-1, with 7 bases aligning to TRBD1. The sample was peripheral blood, taken on day 0 of AZD1222 vaccination. This receptor was identified in an adult in good health. In nucleotides, the CDR3 is TGTGCCAGCAGCTTAGCCGGGACAGCCTACAATGAGCAGTTCTTC. Protein sequence: CASSLAGTAYNEQFF.